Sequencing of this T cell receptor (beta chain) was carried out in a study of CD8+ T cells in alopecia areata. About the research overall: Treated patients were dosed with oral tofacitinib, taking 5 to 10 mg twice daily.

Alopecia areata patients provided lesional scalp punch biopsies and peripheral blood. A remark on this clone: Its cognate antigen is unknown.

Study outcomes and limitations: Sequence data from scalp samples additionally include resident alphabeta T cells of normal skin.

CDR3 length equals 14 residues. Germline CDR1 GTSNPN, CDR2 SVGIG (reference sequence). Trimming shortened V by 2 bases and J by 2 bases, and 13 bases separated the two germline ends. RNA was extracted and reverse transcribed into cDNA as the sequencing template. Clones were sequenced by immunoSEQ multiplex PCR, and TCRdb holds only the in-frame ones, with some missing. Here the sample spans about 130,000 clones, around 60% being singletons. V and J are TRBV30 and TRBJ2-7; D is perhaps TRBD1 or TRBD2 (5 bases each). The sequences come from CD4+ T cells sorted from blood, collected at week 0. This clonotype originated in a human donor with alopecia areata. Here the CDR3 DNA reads TGTGCCTGGAGTTATTGGGACGGAACCTACGAGCAGTACTTC. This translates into CAWSYWDGTYEQYF.